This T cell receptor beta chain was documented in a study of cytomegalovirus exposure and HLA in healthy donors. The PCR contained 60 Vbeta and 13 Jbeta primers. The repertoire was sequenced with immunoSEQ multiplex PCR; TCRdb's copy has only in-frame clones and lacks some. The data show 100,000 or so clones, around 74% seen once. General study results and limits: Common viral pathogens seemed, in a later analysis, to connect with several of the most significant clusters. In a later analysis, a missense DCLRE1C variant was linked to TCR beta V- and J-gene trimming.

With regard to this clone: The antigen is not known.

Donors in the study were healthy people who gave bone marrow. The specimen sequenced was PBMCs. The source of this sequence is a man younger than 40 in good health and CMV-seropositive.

The CDR3 reads CASSSQGADTQYF. The CDR3 DNA reads TGTGCCAGTAGTTCACAGGGGGCAGATACGCAGTATTTT. The chain employs TRBV19 and TRBJ2-3; 8 positions match TRBD1. From germline, CDR1 is LNHDA and CDR2 SQIVND (reference sequence). The junction had 2 bases not matched to a gene; V was cut back by 5 bases and J by 4 bases. This CDR3 comprises 13 residues. Full variable domain (rest looked up from reference TRBV19 and TRBJ2-3): DGGITQSPKYLFRKEGQNVTLSCEQNLNHDAMYWYRQDPGQGLRLIYYSQIVNDFQKGDIAEGYSVSREKKESFPLTVTSAQKNPTAFYLCASSSQGADTQYFGPGTRLTVL.